Described below is a single T cell receptor (beta chain) sequence and its context. Its matching antigen is unknown. The length of the CDR3 is 14 residues. CDR1 and CDR2 (germline): SGHTA, FQGNSA. The germline V and J ends were trimmed by 3 bases and 4 bases, with 12 bases remaining between them. The sample is drawn from a study of OX40 agonist ivuxolimab in advanced cancers. Study at large: Partial responses were achieved by three patients, of whom one had hepatocellular carcinoma and two had cutaneous melanoma. Study results and caveats: What antigens the expanded peripheral T cells recognized was never established. There were also nonresponders showing low normalized T-cell clonal expansion.

Sequencing was performed with immunoSEQ multiplex PCR; in TCRdb, only in-frame clones are kept and a portion is missing. The table shows just over 90,000 clones, with under 95% occurring only once. Sequenced here: CD4+ or CD8+ T cells sorted from blood, sampled in a trial of the OX40 agonist ivuxolimab. The TCR was taken from an adult with an advanced solid tumor such as melanoma, head and neck, liver or kidney cancer. The chain recombines TRBV7-2 with TRBJ1-1; a weak D match, TRBD1 (5 bases). This CDR3 is CASSLQGGVTEAFF. CDR3 nucleotide sequence: TGTGCCAGCAGCTTGCAGGGTGGGGTCACTGAAGCTTTCTTT.